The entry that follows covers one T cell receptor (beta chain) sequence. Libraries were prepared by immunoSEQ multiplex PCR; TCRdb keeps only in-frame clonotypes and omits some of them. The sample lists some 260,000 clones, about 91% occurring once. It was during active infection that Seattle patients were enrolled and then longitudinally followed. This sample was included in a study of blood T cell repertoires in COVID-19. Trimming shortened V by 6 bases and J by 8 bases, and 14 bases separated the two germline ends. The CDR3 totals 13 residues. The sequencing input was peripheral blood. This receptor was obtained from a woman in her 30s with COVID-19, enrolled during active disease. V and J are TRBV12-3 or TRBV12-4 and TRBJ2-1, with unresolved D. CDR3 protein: CASSPGSLYEQFF. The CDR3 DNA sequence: TGTGCCAGCAGCCCCGGGTCTCTATATGAGCAGTTCTTC.